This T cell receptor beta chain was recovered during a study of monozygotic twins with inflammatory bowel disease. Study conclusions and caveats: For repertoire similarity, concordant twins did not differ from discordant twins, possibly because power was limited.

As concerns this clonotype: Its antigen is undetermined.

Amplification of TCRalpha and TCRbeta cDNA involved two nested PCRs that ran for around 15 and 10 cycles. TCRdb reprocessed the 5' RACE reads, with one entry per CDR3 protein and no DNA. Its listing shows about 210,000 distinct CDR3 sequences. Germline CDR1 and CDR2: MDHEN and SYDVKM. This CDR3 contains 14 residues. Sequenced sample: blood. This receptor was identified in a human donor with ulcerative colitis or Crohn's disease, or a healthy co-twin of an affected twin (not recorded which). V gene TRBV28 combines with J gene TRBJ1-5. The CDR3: CASSLGLPNQPQHF.